The clone carrying this T cell receptor beta chain has a count of ten or more. TCRdb's copy holds only in-frame clones and misses some; the assay was immunoSEQ multiplex PCR. The sample contains 140,000 to 150,000 clones, roughly 92% of which appear only once. This record comes from a study of T cell responses to AZD1222 COVID-19 vaccine. CDR1 MRHNA and CDR2 SNTAGT come from the germline V gene. Trimming cost V 5 bases and J 0 bases, with 12 bases left between them. The CDR3 contains 15 residues. The J gene is TRBJ2-3, the V gene TRBV6-4; D gene ambiguous. This specimen consisted of peripheral blood, obtained on day 0 of AZD1222 vaccination. This TCR was sampled from an adult in good health. CDR3 coding DNA: TGTGCCAGCAGTTTCGAAGCCGCTAGCACAGATACGCAGTATTTT. Translated, it gives CASSFEAASTDTQYF.